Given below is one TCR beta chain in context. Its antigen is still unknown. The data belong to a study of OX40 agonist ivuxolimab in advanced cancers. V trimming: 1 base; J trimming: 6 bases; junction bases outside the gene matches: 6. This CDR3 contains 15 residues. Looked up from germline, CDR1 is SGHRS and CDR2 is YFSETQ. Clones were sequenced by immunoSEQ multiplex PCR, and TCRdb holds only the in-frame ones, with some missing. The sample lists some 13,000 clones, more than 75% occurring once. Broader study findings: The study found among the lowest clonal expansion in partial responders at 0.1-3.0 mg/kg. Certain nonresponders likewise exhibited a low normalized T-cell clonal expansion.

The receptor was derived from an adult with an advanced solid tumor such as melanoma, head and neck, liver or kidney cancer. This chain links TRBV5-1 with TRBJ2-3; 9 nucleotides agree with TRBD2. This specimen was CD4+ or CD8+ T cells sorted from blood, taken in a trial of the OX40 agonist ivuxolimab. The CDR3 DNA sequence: TGCGCCAGCAGCTTGCGGCCGCTAGCGGGGGATACGCAGTATTTT. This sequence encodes CASSLRPLAGDTQYF.